Each of the 5 T cell receptor beta chains below was sequenced from the same sample in a study of blood T cell repertoires in COVID-19. Generated by immunoSEQ multiplex PCR, the TCRdb table keeps only in-frame clones and is missing some. The sample has about 180,000 clones; around 86% are singletons. Sequenced: peripheral blood. The receptors shown here come from a woman younger than 45 with active or convalescent COVID-19.

The chain combines TRBV21-1 with TRBJ2-1; whether TRBD1, the table's D call, matches the DNA was not checked. TRBV21-1 is deemed a pseudogene. This CDR3 comprises 14 residues. DNA of the CDR3: TGTGCCAGCAGCTCAGGGTCTAGGTCCGGGGAGCAGTTCTTC. This codes for CASSSGSRSGEQFF.

This chain's CDR3 is CASGGQGKGSGANVLTF. In DNA, the CDR3 is TGTGCCAGTGGGGGACAGGGGAAGGGCTCTGGGGCCAACGTCCTGACTTTC. V is TRBV19 and J is TRBJ2-6; TRBD1 matches 10 bases. This CDR3 comprises 17 residues. Per germline, CDR1 LNHDA and CDR2 SQIVND (reference sequence). V gave up 8 bases and J gave up 0 bases; unmatched junction bases: 7. The variable domain in full, with the rest retrieved from reference TRBV19 and TRBJ2-6, is DGGITQSPKYLFRKEGQNVTLSCEQNLNHDAMYWYRQDPGQGLRLIYYSQIVNDFQKGDIAEGYSVSREKKESFPLTVTSAQKNPTAFYLCASGGQGKGSGANVLTFGAGSRLTVL.

This chain joins TRBV10-3 and TRBJ1-5; no clear D gene. The CDR3 covers 13 residues. CDR1 is ENHRY and CDR2 is SYGVKD in the germline V gene. Trimming removed 4 bases from V and 9 bases from J, with 13 bases in between. The CDR3 DNA sequence: TGTGCCATCAGTGGGCCCCAATCGTGGCCCCAGCATTTT. Translation: CAISGPQSWPQHF.

This chain joins TRBV2 and TRBJ2-2; perhaps TRBD1 as D (6 bases). Germline V CDR1 and CDR2: SNHLY, FYNNEI. The CDR3 has 15 residues. The V gene lost 8 bases and the J gene lost 6 bases, with 19 bases spanning the gap. The CDR3 DNA is TGTGCCAGCCGACAGGTCCGGGGCGGTTCCGGGGAGCTGTTTTTT. This translates into CASRQVRGGSGELFF. Complete variable domain (other parts from reference TRBV2 and TRBJ2-2): EPEVTQTPSHQVTQMGQEVILRCVPISNHLYFYWYRQILGQKVEFLVSFYNNEISEKSEIFDDQFSVERPDGSNFTLKIRSTKLEDSAMYFCASRQVRGGSGELFFGEGSRLTVL.

The chain combines TRBV10-1 with TRBJ1-5; no definite D call. Germline lookup yields CDR1 WNHNN and CDR2 SYGVQD (reference sequence). The V and J ends lost 2 bases and 0 bases respectively, with 11 bases between them. The CDR3 length is 16 residues. DNA for the CDR3: TGCGCCAGCAGTGAGGGTGGGAGATATAGCAATCAGCCCCAGCATTTT. Translation gives CASSEGGRYSNQPQHF.